This TCR beta chain comes out of a study of T cell responses to AZD1222 COVID-19 vaccine (dated by TCRdb to the early 2020s). Concerning the study at large: A total of 230 to 250 trial participants underwent TCR sequencing, of whom approximately 200 had received two doses of AZD1222 and 26 had received two doses of the MenACWY control vaccine. Trial participants were enrolled into age subgroups of 18-55, 56-69 and 70-plus years, which contained 148, 28 and 57 TCR-sequenced participants, respectively.

With regard to this clone: No antigen is known for it. No base qualities exist here, and no much larger clone lies one base off it.

In the paper's terms, the time point label means: about 28 days (+/-7) after the second vaccine dose. AZD1222 recipients given second doses at about 4 weeks or at about 12 weeks were pooled, since spike-specific TCR depth and breadth were not found to differ between the two schedules. The vaccinee samples were drawn from two UK trials, COV001 and COV002, one of which was a single-blind randomized controlled phase 2/3 trial testing AZD1222 (ChAdOx1 nCoV-19) in healthy adults. For TCRbeta chain sequencing, PBMC samples from trial participants were taken at day 0 and at day 28 after the second dose. The CDR3 regions of human TCRbeta chains were subjected to immunosequencing. In the source study's methods: Repertoire TCRs were checked for matches against a reference library of SARS-CoV-2-specific TCRs that had been generated using the MIRA antigen-specificity platform. Breadth was defined as the fraction of unique TCRs that were SARS-CoV-2-associated. Depth was defined as the fraction of total T cells that were SARS-CoV-2-associated. Using the MIRA data, each spike-specific TCR was mapped to the spike region that the TCR reacts to and placed in a CD4 or CD8 class. Log10-transformed breadth and depth values were compared by one-way ANOVA with Sidak's multiple comparisons tests. Here the immuneACCESS table is served through TCRdb, limited to in-frame sequences with V and J called. Missing clones are a known gap in these copies; in checked studies unresolved V genes cover under half, and the rest lacks a known reason. V, J and clone size are taken as reported in that table, and D and trimming were inferred from the DNA itself. The sample table lists approximately 100,000 clones, approximately 87% of them with a count of one. Roughly a tenth of the sample comes from the top ten.

Results and caveats for the whole study, not just this receptor: CD4 TCRs associated with the vaccine covered the entire spike protein, and the dominant responses were in regions 160-218 and 743-854. Most participants were white British and females outnumbered males, and the authors suggested that clonal diversity may have been underestimated. The 56-69-year group was small, and its depth increase did not reach significance, likely because of low power. A significant rise in spike-specific TCR breadth and depth was observed after two AZD1222 doses relative to day 0 and relative to MenACWY recipients. Conclusions about previously exposed vaccinees are limited, since just 6 or 7 AZD1222 recipients were seropositive for SARS-CoV-2 at baseline. Because no day 14 peak-response samples were available, repertoires were characterized only after the peak T cell response. Reportedly, close to half of the unique spike-specific TCRs recognized epitopes lying outside the regions that are mutated in the B.1.351 and B.1.1.7 variants.

The cysteine opens and the phenylalanine closes a CDR3 of 18 amino acids. Only the CDR3 DNA is retained, 54 bases long and in frame from the first base. In the germline V gene (reference sequence), CDR1 corresponds to SEHNR and CDR2 to FQNEAQ. The germline V and J ends show losses of 3 bases and 0 bases respectively, and no gene match explains 9 bases of the junction. The chain couples TRBV7-9 to TRBJ1-4; 8 central bases correspond to TRBD1. This sequence originates from an adult who received the AZD1222 COVID-19 vaccine. Sequencing used peripheral blood, obtained 28 days after the second AZD1222 dose. The CDR3 protein: CASSFREGQGATNEKLFF. The nucleotide sequence reads as follows: TGTGCCAGCAGCTTTCGGGAAGGACAGGGAGCAACTAATGAAAAACTGTTTTTT.